The rows below give T cell receptor beta chains drawn from one sample of a study of T cells in Graves' hyperthyroidism and ophthalmopathy. TCRdb passed the multiplex PCR reads through MiXCR, listing each CDR3 protein once. Of some 500,000 distinct CDR3 sequences in the sample, about 15% were seen once. Material: blood. The source is a woman aged 18-29 years with Graves' hyperthyroidism. The CDR3 runs from the conserved cysteine through the conserved F or W. The order of the fields is J gene, D gene, CDR3 length, V gene, clone size, CDR3 DNA, CDR3 protein. The D gene is left open where the match is weak. Expanded clones get a size class; other rows say once, few or many, or leave the size out.

j_call: TRBJ1-2
d_call: TRBD1
cdr3_length: 13
v_call: TRBV12-3/TRBV12-4
clone_size: many
cdr3_nt: TGTGCCAGCAGTTCCGGGACAGGGGATGGCTACACCTTC
cdr3_aa: CASSSGTGDGYTF

j_call: TRBJ2-2
d_call: -
cdr3_length: 17
v_call: TRBV11-2
clone_size: many
cdr3_nt: TGTGCCAGCAGCTTAGGGATAGCTCGAGTGAACACCGGGGAGCTGTTTTTT
cdr3_aa: CASSLGIARVNTGELFF

j_call: TRBJ1-1
d_call: TRBD1
cdr3_length: 14
v_call: TRBV19
clone_size: -
cdr3_nt: TGTGCCAGTAGTATACAGGGGGCCGGCACTGAAGCTTTCTTT
cdr3_aa: CASSIQGAGTEAFF

j_call: TRBJ2-7
d_call: -
cdr3_length: 17
v_call: TRBV11-2
clone_size: -
cdr3_nt: TGTGCCAGCAGCTTAGTTGGGGCTGGGACTGGATCCTACGAGCAGTACTTC
cdr3_aa: CASSLVGAGTGSYEQYF

j_call: TRBJ1-1
d_call: -
cdr3_length: 13
v_call: TRBV12-3/TRBV12-4
clone_size: many
cdr3_nt: TGTGCCAGCTCGAGCGGGGCGTACGCTGAAGCTTTCTTT
cdr3_aa: CASSSGAYAEAFF

j_call: TRBJ1-4
d_call: -
cdr3_length: 15
v_call: TRBV19
clone_size: many
cdr3_nt: TGTGCCAGTAGTGTCCGGGCCTCAACTAATGAAAAACTGTTTTTT
cdr3_aa: CASSVRASTNEKLFF

j_call: TRBJ1-4
d_call: -
cdr3_length: 15
v_call: TRBV6-1
clone_size: -
cdr3_nt: TGTGCCAGCAGTGAACAACGGGGGCCTAATGAAAAACTGTTTTTT
cdr3_aa: CASSEQRGPNEKLFF

j_call: TRBJ2-6
d_call: TRBD2
cdr3_length: 16
v_call: TRBV19
clone_size: -
cdr3_nt: TGTGCCAGTAGGGCGAGGCGGGAGTATGGGGCCAACGTCCTGACTTTC
cdr3_aa: CASRARREYGANVLTF

j_call: TRBJ2-3
d_call: -
cdr3_length: 12
v_call: TRBV29-1
clone_size: many
cdr3_nt: TGCAGCGTTGGTGCGGTCACAGATACGCAGTATTTT
cdr3_aa: CSVGAVTDTQYF

j_call: TRBJ1-1
d_call: -
cdr3_length: 12
v_call: TRBV6-2/TRBV6-3
clone_size: many
cdr3_nt: TGTGCCAGCAGTTACCCAGCCCCTGAAGCTTTCTTT
cdr3_aa: CASSYPAPEAFF

j_call: TRBJ1-5
d_call: -
cdr3_length: 16
v_call: TRBV11-2
clone_size: many
cdr3_nt: TGTGCCAGCAGCTACGGACCCGGCGGGAGCAATCAGCCCCAGCATTTT
cdr3_aa: CASSYGPGGSNQPQHF